The 24 T cell receptor beta chains given below trace back to one sample, sequenced in a study of CD8+CD57+ T cells in acquired aplastic anemia. The TCR beta profiling, which covered VDJ combination and CDR3 sequence, was carried out using genomic DNA as the template. Each CDR3 protein is one row after TCRdb ran MiXCR on the reads. Of 200,000 to 250,000 distinct CDR3 sequences listed, approximately 35% are singletons. The sample taken for sequencing was sorted CD4+, CD8+, or CD8+CD57+ T cells (not recorded which) from PBMCs. These receptors originate from a human donor in good health, serving as a control.

In this sample, this clonotype turned up once. The chain joins TRBV20-1 to TRBJ1-5, with D tentatively TRBD1 (6 bases). This CDR3 contains 14 residues. V was clipped by 6 bases and J by 1 base, with 13 bases between them. CDR1 is DFQATT and CDR2 is SNEGSKA in the germline V gene (reference sequence). The CDR3 nucleotides are TGCAGTGCCACGGACAGTGGGAGCAATCAGCCCCAGCATTTT. Residues: CSATDSGSNQPQHF.

This clonotype came up many times. This chain joins TRBV5-1 and TRBJ2-7; 12 bases map to TRBD1. V trimming: 3 bases; J trimming: 7 bases; junction bases outside the gene matches: 5. The CDR3 sequence is 14 residues long. Germline CDR1 is SGHRS and CDR2 is YFSETQ. The CDR3 nucleotides are TGCGCCAGCAGCTCCGGGACAGGGGGCATTGAGCAGTACTTC. Protein product: CASSSGTGGIEQYF. The full variable domain, in which reference TRBV5-1 and TRBJ2-7 provide the parts outside the CDR3, is KAGVTQTPRYLIKTRGQQVTLSCSPISGHRSVSWYQQTPGQGLQFLFEYFSETQRNKGNFPGRFSGRQFSNSRSEMNVSTLELGDSALYLCASSSGTGGIEQYFGPGTRLTVT.

This chain uses TRBV7-8 with TRBJ2-2, with unresolved D. The CDR3 consists of 11 residues. Looked up from germline, CDR1 is SGHVS and CDR2 is FQNEAQ. V dropped 1 base and J dropped 9 bases, with 3 bases sitting between them. The chain's CDR3 is CASSLDRELFF. The CDR3 nucleotides are TGTGCCAGCAGCTTAGACCGGGAGCTGTTTTTT. The entire variable domain, with the rest obtained from reference TRBV7-8 and TRBJ2-2, is as follows: GAGVSQSPRYKVAKRGQDVALRCDPISGHVSLFWYQQALGQGPEFLTYFQNEAQLDKSGLPSDRFFAERPEGSVSTLKIQRTQQEDSAVYLCASSLDRELFFGEGSRLTVL.

The chain has TRBV6-5 and TRBJ2-1; D is undetermined. CDR1 and CDR2 (germline): MNHEY, SVGAGI. The ends were cut back, 2 bases at V and 10 bases at J, with 15 bases in the middle. CDR3 length: 14 amino acids. The CDR3 sequence: CASSYGVYDGEQFF. The CDR3 bases are TGTGCCAGCAGTTACGGGGTATACGACGGAGAGCAGTTCTTC.

This clonotype appeared a few times. The V gene is TRBV12-3 or TRBV12-4, the J gene TRBJ2-1, with 7 bases aligning to TRBD1. This CDR3 comprises 18 residues. The junction had 14 bases not matched to a gene; V was cut back by 2 bases and J by 4 bases. CDR3 loop: CASSLNRGWDRDYNEQFF. In DNA form, the CDR3 reads TGTGCCAGCAGTTTAAACAGGGGTTGGGACCGGGATTACAATGAGCAGTTCTTC.

This clonotype was seen at least ten times. The chain couples TRBV5-1 to TRBJ2-1, with 9 bases lining up with TRBD2. V lost 0 bases and J lost 5; bases outside the gene matches: 3. The CDR3 covers 15 residues. The germline V gene has CDR1 SGHRS and CDR2 YFSETQ. The CDR3 DNA follows: TGCGCCAGCAGCTTGGTAGCGGGAGTCAACAATGAGCAGTTCTTC. Residues: CASSLVAGVNNEQFF.

This clonotype has a count of ten or more. The CDR3 sequence is CASSYRQAGDEKLFF. DNA of the CDR3: TGTGCCAGCAGCTACCGTCAGGCCGGCGATGAAAAACTGTTTTTT. The chain has TRBV5-4 and TRBJ1-4; D remains ambiguous. This CDR3 is 15 amino acids long. V was trimmed by 3 bases and J by 6 bases, leaving 15 bases between them. The V gene's germline CDR1 is SGHNT and CDR2 YYREEE (reference sequence). The full variable domain, with the rest looked up from reference TRBV5-4 and TRBJ1-4, is ETGVTQSPTHLIKTRGQQVTLRCSSQSGHNTVSWYQQALGQGPQFIFQYYREEENGRGNFPPRFSGLQFPNYSSELNVNALELDDSALYLCASSYRQAGDEKLFFGSGTQLSVL.

The V call is TRBV10-1, the J call TRBJ2-7, with 12 bases matching TRBD2. The CDR3 has 13 residues. Losses at the gene ends were 9 bases for V and 4 bases for J; bases not matched to a gene: 4. CDR1 WNHNN and CDR2 SYGVQD come from the germline V gene (reference sequence). The CDR3 here is CASRLAGVYEQYF. CDR3 nucleotides: TGCGCCAGTAGACTAGCGGGAGTTTACGAGCAGTACTTC.

There are many counts of this clonotype. The V gene is TRBV6-1, the J gene TRBJ1-3; D uncertain. Trimming removed 5 bases at V and 0 bases at J, with 11 bases between. The germline V gene has CDR1 MNHNS and CDR2 SASEGT. This CDR3 region has 15 residues. The CDR3 region has the DNA TGTGCCAGCAGTCTCCAGACAACCTCTGGAAACACCATATATTTT. Translating it yields CASSLQTTSGNTIYF.

Remarks on this clonotype: One junction end does not reproduce the germline sequence, and a read error may be involved. CDR3 sequence (DNA): TGTGTCAGCAGCCAAGGCCCCGGGGTCCCCTACGAGCAGTACTTC. This codes for CVSSQGPGVPYEQYF. V is TRBV3-1 and J is TRBJ2-7; D might be TRBD2 (5 bases). Germline V gene data show CDR1 as LGHDT and CDR2 as YNNKEL (reference sequence). CDR3 length: 15 residues.

This clonotype was observed many times. V and J are TRBV7-6 and TRBJ2-5; weak D call: TRBD1 (5 bases). Germline V gives CDR1 SGHVS, CDR2 FNYEAQ. V was shortened by 5 bases and J by 4 bases, with 11 bases between the two germline ends. The CDR3 is made up of 13 amino acids. The CDR3 is CASSRDSPETQYF. DNA for the CDR3: TGTGCCAGCAGCAGAGACAGCCCAGAGACCCAGTACTTC.

This clonotype was seen at least ten times. The rearrangement joins TRBV19 to TRBJ2-1, with 8 positions matching TRBD1. The CDR3 runs 13 residues. Germline loops: CDR1 LNHDA, CDR2 SQIVND (reference sequence). The trim removed 5 bases at V and 10 bases at J, leaving 7 bases unmatched. The CDR3 DNA sequence: TGTGCCAGTAGTCTGACAGGGGTAGACGAGCAGTTCTTC. Amino acids: CASSLTGVDEQFF.

The chain uses TRBV9 and TRBJ2-7; D could derive from TRBD1 or TRBD2 (6 bases each). The CDR3 loop spans 11 amino acids. V shed 3 bases and J shed 11 bases, with 12 bases lying between them. Germline V CDR1 and CDR2: SGDLS, YYNGEE. The CDR3 bases are TGTGCCAGCAGCGGCCGGGGGCGAAAGTACTTC. It translates to CASSGRGRKYF.

This clonotype occurred a few times. The V call is TRBV6-1, the J call TRBJ1-3; TRBD1 is a possible D gene (6 bases). CDR3 size: 14 residues. Germline V CDR1 and CDR2: MNHNS, SASEGT. The ends were cut back, 6 bases at V and 4 bases at J, with 13 bases in the middle. CDR3 DNA: TGTGCCAGCAGCGTTGACAGGTCCGGAAACACCATATATTTT. It encodes CASSVDRSGNTIYF.

The chain has TRBV2 and TRBJ2-7; TRBD1 aligns across 7 bases. This CDR3 contains 14 residues. Germline loops: CDR1 SNHLY, CDR2 FYNNEI. The ends lost 1 base at V and 6 bases at J; junction bases unmatched: 6. CDR3 sequence: CASSEGRQGTEQYF. Written as DNA, the CDR3 is TGTGCCAGCAGTGAAGGCCGACAGGGCACCGAGCAGTACTTC.

The chain employs TRBV25-1 and TRBJ2-6, with a possible D match to TRBD1 (5 bases). V lost 2 bases, J lost 0 bases, and 14 bases lay in between. Germline CDR1 MGHDK, CDR2 SYGVNS. This CDR3 is built from 18 residues. In nucleotides, the CDR3 is TGTGCCAGCAGTGAAGAGGACATAGGATACTCTGGGGCCAACGTCCTGACTTTC. Translating gives CASSEEDIGYSGANVLTF.

The J gene is TRBJ2-3, the V gene TRBV2, with 8 bases lining up with TRBD2. V shed 8 bases and J 6 bases; nucleotides not matched to a gene: 7. This CDR3 comprises 13 residues. Germline V gives CDR1 SNHLY, CDR2 FYNNEI. CDR3 in DNA: TGTGCCAGCTGGGGCGGGAGGTTGGATACGCAGTATTTT. It encodes CASWGGRLDTQYF.

The chain recombines TRBV24-1 with TRBJ2-2; 9 bases fit TRBD2. Germline CDR1 KGHDR, CDR2 SFDVKD. The V segment lost 3 bases and the J segment 1 base; nucleotides outside the gene matches: 5. The CDR3 extends over 17 amino acids. The chain's CDR3 is CATSDPRLAENTGELFF. The CDR3 DNA follows: TGTGCCACCAGTGATCCAAGACTAGCGGAGAACACCGGGGAGCTGTTTTTT.

The CDR3 region is CASSLAMAFNEQFF. As DNA, the CDR3 is TGCGCCAGCAGCTTGGCGATGGCGTTTAATGAGCAGTTCTTC. J is TRBJ2-1 and V is TRBV5-1; D ambiguous. Trimming removed 0 bases from V and 7 bases from J, with 11 bases in between. Germline V gives CDR1 SGHRS, CDR2 YFSETQ. The CDR3 length is 14 residues.

This clonotype was counted many times. The rearrangement uses TRBV19 and TRBJ2-7; no clear D. This CDR3 spans 13 amino acids. Trimming pared 3 bases from V and 1 base from J, leaving 7 bases between. Germline CDR1 LNHDA, CDR2 SQIVND (reference sequence). Here the CDR3 DNA reads TGTGCCAGTAGTATCGGTATTTCCTACGAGCAGTACTTC. The encoded protein is CASSIGISYEQYF.

V and J are TRBV29-1 and TRBJ2-7; 7 nucleotides line up with TRBD1. V lost 4 bases to trimming and J lost 5 bases; unmatched junction nucleotides: 5. This CDR3 region has 12 residues. The germline gives CDR1 SQVTM, CDR2 ANQGSEA. CDR3 in DNA: TGCAGCGTTGGACAGGGATTCAACGAGCAGTACTTC. Encoded protein: CSVGQGFNEQYF.

The gene calls are TRBV11-1 and TRBJ2-1; 12 positions match TRBD2. Germline lookup yields CDR1 SGHAT and CDR2 FQDESV (reference sequence). V lost 4 bases and J lost 0; bases outside the gene matches: 13. The CDR3 runs 20 residues. The CDR3 region has the DNA TGTGCCAGCAGCTATTCCCTAGCGGGAGGGCCCGCGAGCTCCTACAATGAGCAGTTCTTC. Translating it yields CASSYSLAGGPASSYNEQFF.

This clonotype has a handful of counts. This could be a read error, since a much larger clone is one nucleotide away. CDR3 DNA sequence: TGCGCCAGCAGTGAGAACCTAGGAAGCGGGGAGCTGTCTTTT. Its translation is CASSENLGSGELSF. The chain employs TRBV10-1 and TRBJ2-2; 7 positions match TRBD2. CDR1 is WNHNN, CDR2 SYGVQD, per germline (reference sequence). This CDR3 comprises 14 residues.

As concerns this clonotype: A much larger clone is a single base away; this may be a read error. The chain links TRBV19 to TRBJ1-5; TRBD1 aligns across 9 bases. The CDR3 covers 17 residues. Trimming at V came to 3 bases and at J to 2 bases, leaving 8 bases not matched to a gene. CDR1 and CDR2 from the germline V gene are LNHDA and SQIVND (reference sequence). CDR3 nucleotides: TGTGCCAGTAGTATTCTGCCGACAGGGGGTGGCAATCAGCCCCAGCATTTT. This gives the protein CASSILPTGGGNQPQHF.